This T cell receptor (beta chain) was recovered during a study of STAT3 mutations in large granular lymphocyte leukemia. Study at large: More than half of T-LGLL patients received immunosuppressive therapy.

As concerns this clone: Its antigen is as yet unknown.

Repertoires were generated with immunoSEQ multiplex PCR, while TCRdb's copy carries only in-frame clones and drops some. The sample includes fewer than 20,000 clones, around 90% of them seen just once. Broader study findings: Variable sampling intervals and differing treatment regimens complicated linking therapy response to TCR clonal burden changes. Every T-cell large granular lymphocyte leukemia patient had at least one immunodominant TCR beta clonotype.

V trimming: 3 bases; J trimming: 1 base; junction bases outside the gene matches: 5. This CDR3 is built from 15 residues. Germline CDR1 is SGHRS and CDR2 is YFSETQ. This receptor was taken from a woman in her forties or fifties with T-cell large granular lymphocyte leukemia. Some clones in this sample may be carry-over from other donors' samples. The rearrangement joins TRBV5-1 to TRBJ2-3, with 7 positions matching TRBD1. Sequenced material: peripheral blood mononuclear cells. The CDR3 DNA reads as TGCGCCAGCAGCTCGCCGGGACAGCGCACAGATACGCAGTATTTT. Amino acids: CASSSPGQRTDTQYF.